The 30 T cell receptor beta chains below come from one sample, sequenced in a study of blood T cells in healthy people across ages (dated by TCRdb to between 2015 and 2016). The protocol used for the library was 5' RACE. TCRdb shows the sequencer as Illumina HiSeq 2500. A second roughly 6 to 12 cycle PCR used a sample-barcoded 5' primer and a J-beta primer mix. Starting from the raw public reads, TCRdb applied fastp trimming at Q25, assembled clones with MiXCR and retained in-frame beta chains. Each entry is one CDR3 protein sequence, shown with its most common DNA and genes. The sample data list 700,000 or so distinct CDR3 sequences, and 20% to 25% of these were observed just once. The ten largest clones take up around a fifth of the sample. Specimen: blood. Receptors originate from a man between 65 and 80 years old in good health.

The chain recombines TRBV20-1 with TRBJ2-3; TRBD2 matches 8 bases. This CDR3 comprises 16 residues. In germline, CDR1 is DFQATT, CDR2 SNEGSKA (reference sequence). The junction had 10 bases not matched to a gene; V was cut back by 1 base and J by 4 bases. The CDR3 reads CSARGGLGAVADTQYF. DNA for the CDR3: TGCAGTGCTAGAGGGGGACTAGGGGCCGTCGCAGATACGCAGTATTTT.

This clonotype was detected only a few times. The rearrangement uses TRBV12-3 or TRBV12-4 and TRBJ2-4; a possible D gene is TRBD2 (6 bases). V lost 1 base and J lost 4, with 11 bases in between. This CDR3 region has 15 residues. In DNA, the CDR3 is TGTGCCAGCAGTTTAGGGGGGGTAATGAAAAACATTCAGTACTTC. This gives the protein CASSLGGVMKNIQYF.

This clonotype was seen only a few times. The V and J genes are TRBV28 and TRBJ1-1, with D tentatively TRBD1 (6 bases). V was cut by 5 bases and J by 8 bases, with 15 bases left in between. Germline CDR1 is MDHEN and CDR2 is SYDVKM. CDR3 size: 13 residues. The CDR3 is CASSIPPGTEAFF. Here the CDR3 DNA reads TGTGCCAGCAGTATACCGCCCGGGACAGAAGCTTTCTTT.

The chain recombines TRBV10-3 with TRBJ1-4; D possibly corresponds to TRBD1 (6 bases). V was pared by 6 bases and J by 7 bases, with 15 bases between. The CDR3 extends over 14 amino acids. In germline, CDR1 is ENHRY, CDR2 SYGVKD. CDR3 residues: CAISPDRLIEKLFF. The CDR3 DNA sequence: TGTGCCATCAGCCCGGACAGACTAATTGAAAAACTGTTTTTT.

A few counts support this clonotype. CDR3 bases: TGTGCCAGCAGCTCGGACAGGCTCCTATTCGGGAGGTGGTACGAGCAGTACGTC. This translates into CASSSDRLLFGRWYEQYV. The chain employs TRBV7-8 and TRBJ2-5; D is perhaps TRBD1 or TRBD2 (7 bases each). The closer fit of TRBJ2-7 to the DNA end suggests the J call may be wrong. The CDR3 totals 18 residues. Germline CDR1 and CDR2: SGHVS and FQNEAQ.

The rearrangement joins TRBV7-9 to TRBJ2-5, with TRBD2 matching 10 bases. Looked up from germline, CDR1 is SEHNR and CDR2 is FQNEAQ (reference sequence). Losses at the gene ends were 5 bases for V and 4 bases for J; bases not matched to a gene: 7. This CDR3 is built from 15 residues. Here the CDR3 reads CASSTTSGVLETQYF. CDR3 nucleotides: TGTGCCAGCAGCACAACTAGCGGGGTTTTAGAGACCCAGTACTTC.

The chain combines TRBV5-8 with TRBJ2-7; possible D gene TRBD2, 5 bases. Deletions cut 4 bases from V and 0 bases from J, with 17 bases between. Per the germline V gene, CDR1 is SGHTS and CDR2 is YDEGEE. There are 16 residues in the CDR3. The DNA of the CDR3 is TGTGCCAGCAGCCAACGACACCGACTAAGCTCCTACGAGCAGTACGTC. Amino acid sequence: CASSQRHRLSSYEQYV.

The gene calls are TRBV29-1 and TRBJ2-5, with TRBD2 matching over 8 bases. The DNA end is a closer match to TRBJ2-1, so the J assignment may be wrong. CDR1 and CDR2 from the germline V gene are SQVTM and ANQGSEA. The CDR3 has 14 amino acids. The CDR3 region is CSVEGAGARDEQFF. The CDR3 DNA is TGCAGCGTTGAGGGAGCGGGAGCTCGGGATGAGCAGTTCTTC.

This clonotype has just a few counts. This chain uses TRBV5-1 with TRBJ1-4; tentative D call: TRBD1 (5 bases). Germline CDR1 SGHRS, CDR2 YFSETQ. The CDR3 is 13 amino acids. Trimming took off 4 bases at V and 7 bases at J, with 11 bases between the two ends. For the CDR3, the DNA is TGCGCCAGCAGCATCCGGGACGGTGAAAAACTGTTTTTT. Amino acid sequence: CASSIRDGEKLFF.

This clonotype occurred a few times. The chain couples TRBV5-6 to TRBJ2-3; maybe TRBD2 (5 bases). V lost 5 bases, J lost 0 bases, and 7 bases lay in between. CDR3 length: 13 amino acids. Germline values: CDR1 SGHDT, CDR2 YYEEEE. CDR3 region: CASSWESTDTQYF. CDR3 coding DNA: TGTGCCAGCAGTTGGGAGAGCACAGATACGCAGTATTTT.

Of note for this clonotype: One end of the junction is discordant with germline, which a read error may explain. The gene calls are TRBV5-1 and TRBJ1-2; D might be TRBD1 (6 bases). This CDR3 is 14 amino acids long. Germline V gene lookup returns CDR1 SGHRS and CDR2 YFSETQ. CDR3 coding DNA: TGCGCCAACAGCATGGACAGTGGTAACTATGGCTACACCTTC. This gives the protein CANSMDSGNYGYTF. Full variable domain (remainder filled in from reference TRBV5-1 and TRBJ1-2): KAGVTQTPRYLIKTRGQQVTLSCSPISGHRSVSWYQQTPGQGLQFLFEYFSETQRNKGNFPGRFSGRQFSNSRSEMNVSTLELGDSALYLCANSMDSGNYGYTFGSGTRLTVV.

This clonotype was picked up a small number of times. The chain is built from TRBV7-9 and TRBJ2-3, with D possibly TRBD1 on 6 matching bases. The CDR3 sequence is 15 residues long. CDR1 is SEHNR, CDR2 FQNEAQ, per germline (reference sequence). V shed 4 bases and J shed 2 bases, with 13 bases lying between them. The CDR3 spells CASSSRQGTTDTQYF. In DNA form, the CDR3 reads TGTGCCAGCAGCTCTCGGCAGGGGACCACAGATACGCAGTATTTT. The complete variable domain, with remaining parts taken from reference TRBV7-9 and TRBJ2-3, reads DTGVSQNPRHKITKRGQNVTFRCDPISEHNRLYWYRQTLGQGPEFLTYFQNEAQLEKSRLLSDRFSAERPKGSFSTLEIQRTEQGDSAMYLCASSSRQGTTDTQYFGPGTRLTVL.

The chain recombines TRBV6-5 with TRBJ1-4, with D maybe TRBD1 (5 bases). The CDR3 spans 15 residues. In germline, CDR1 is MNHEY, CDR2 SVGAGI. Trimming took off 5 bases at V and 7 bases at J, with 17 bases between the two ends. The CDR3 sequence is CASSRRAFGGEKLFF. As DNA, the CDR3 is TGTGCCAGCAGTCGCAGGGCCTTCGGCGGTGAAAAACTGTTTTTT.

The chain links TRBV28 to TRBJ2-3; TRBD1 aligns across 8 bases. Germline V gives CDR1 MDHEN, CDR2 SYDVKM. V lost 3 bases to trimming and J lost 5 bases; unmatched junction nucleotides: 4. The CDR3 has 14 residues. The CDR3 coding sequence is TGTGCCAGCAGTTTTGGGACAGGAGAAGATACGCAGTATTTT. This codes for CASSFGTGEDTQYF.

This clonotype was detected a few times. This rearrangement joins TRBV7-9 to TRBJ2-3, with 11 bases lining up with TRBD2. The V gene's germline CDR1 is SEHNR and CDR2 FQNEAQ (reference sequence). This CDR3 region has 19 residues. V was pared by 4 bases and J by 9 bases, with 21 bases of the junction left unmatched. CDR3 residues: CASSSDLAGGPRATGTQYF. The CDR3 region has the DNA TGTGCCAGCAGCTCGGACCTAGCGGGGGGTCCCCGAGCAACAGGGACGCAGTATTTT.

This clonotype was recorded a few times. The rearrangement links TRBV12-3 or TRBV12-4 to TRBJ1-6, with D hard to call. Trimming pared 0 bases from V and 6 bases from J, leaving 6 bases between. This CDR3 has 14 residues. CDR3 residues: CASSLAQFNSPLHF. CDR3 coding DNA: TGTGCCAGCAGTTTAGCACAGTTTAATTCACCCCTCCACTTT.

This clonotype has at least ten counts. The chain employs TRBV12-3 or TRBV12-4 and TRBJ2-7, with D maybe TRBD1 (6 bases). CDR3 length: 14 residues. The V gene lost 6 bases and the J gene lost 5 bases, with 17 bases spanning the gap. CDR3 bases: TGTGCCAGCAGCCCCCTCGGACAGATCAACGAGCAGTACTTC. Translating it yields CASSPLGQINEQYF.

This clonotype appeared many times. The V call is TRBV7-2, the J call TRBJ2-7; 7 bases are a match to TRBD1. Germline V gene sequence: CDR1 SGHTA, CDR2 FQGNSA. J was trimmed by 10 bases and V by 5 bases; bases with no gene match: 14. This CDR3 region has 14 residues. CDR3 coding DNA: TGTGCCAGCAGCAACCTGTTAGCGTCAGGGGGTCAGTACTTC. Its translation: CASSNLLASGGQYF.

This sequence joins TRBV5-1 and TRBJ1-1, with D unclear. The germline gives CDR1 SGHRS, CDR2 YFSETQ. The CDR3 has 13 amino acids. V lost 3 bases to trimming and J lost 3 bases, with 9 bases between them. The CDR3 sequence: CASSYQSDTEAFF. The DNA for the CDR3 is TGCGCCAGCAGCTACCAGTCTGACACTGAAGCTTTCTTT.

This clonotype has just a few counts. The CDR3 DNA reads TGCAGTGCTAGGGGCGGATATAGCAATCAGCCCCAGCATTTT. As protein: CSARGGYSNQPQHF. The chain combines TRBV20-1 with TRBJ1-5; no firm D call. Trimming took off 3 bases at V and 0 bases at J, with 9 bases between the two ends. Per the germline V gene, CDR1 is DFQATT and CDR2 is SNEGSKA (reference sequence). The CDR3 spans 14 residues.

The sample holds many counts of this clonotype. The gene calls are TRBV6-5 and TRBJ1-2, with a possible D match to TRBD1 (6 bases). Per the germline V gene, CDR1 is MNHEY and CDR2 is SVGAGI. The CDR3 is 15 residues long. The V end lost 1 base, the J end lost 7 bases, and 16 bases lay between the germline ends. CDR3 sequence (DNA): TGTGCCAGCAGTTACTTATCGGGCAGGGGACTTGGCTACACCTTC. It specifies CASSYLSGRGLGYTF.

This clonotype was observed a few times. The chain links TRBV5-1 to TRBJ2-3, with TRBD2 matching over 7 bases. Germline CDR1 reads SGHRS; CDR2 reads YFSETQ. The CDR3 covers 15 residues. The V and J ends lost 1 base and 6 bases, in that order; junction bases with no gene match: 8. CDR3 sequence (DNA): TGCGCCAGCAGCTTGATAGCGGGTCGTGAGGATACGCAGTATTTT. Its translation is CASSLIAGREDTQYF.

This clonotype was counted between two and nine times. The rearrangement uses TRBV20-1 and TRBJ1-3, with a tentative D call TRBD1 (6 bases). Germline lookup yields CDR1 DFQATT and CDR2 SNEGSKA (reference sequence). V dropped 0 bases and J dropped 0 bases, with 15 bases sitting between them. The CDR3 has 17 residues. CDR3 in amino acids: CSARDPGHSPSGNTIYF. The CDR3 DNA reads as TGCAGTGCTAGAGATCCGGGACACTCACCCTCTGGAAACACCATATATTTT.

This clonotype was seen more than once but under ten times. V gene TRBV20-1 combines with J gene TRBJ2-1; 10 bases align to TRBD2. Trimming removed 3 bases from V and 9 bases from J; junction bases left unmatched: 14. The CDR3 is 16 amino acids. CDR1 and CDR2 (germline): DFQATT, SNEGSKA (reference sequence). The CDR3 here is CSASGRSSGSNVEQFF. CDR3 DNA: TGCAGTGCTAGTGGCCGGTCTAGCGGGAGTAATGTTGAGCAGTTCTTC.

This clonotype was seen more than once but under ten times. The chain links TRBV29-1 to TRBJ2-5; 14 nucleotides match TRBD2. The V segment lost 7 bases and the J segment 1 base; nucleotides outside the gene matches: 8. Germline V gene sequence: CDR1 SQVTM, CDR2 ANQGSEA. The CDR3 is 16 amino acids. The CDR3 nucleotides read TGCAGCGCTGGGACTAGCGGGAGAGACCCCCAAGAGACCCAGTACTTC. This translates into CSAGTSGRDPQETQYF.

The genes are TRBV3-1 and TRBJ2-2, with D unresolved. The CDR3 contains 14 residues. Per the germline V gene, CDR1 is LGHDT and CDR2 is YNNKEL (reference sequence). Trimming shortened V by 1 base and J by 3 bases, and 6 bases separated the two germline ends. CDR3 region: CASSQVSHTGELFF. The CDR3, as DNA: TGTGCCAGCAGCCAAGTTTCCCACACCGGGGAGCTGTTTTTT.

The chain links TRBV19 to TRBJ2-1, with D tentatively TRBD2 (6 bases). This CDR3 is 17 amino acids long. V was pared by 3 bases and J by 4 bases, with 19 bases between. Germline CDR1 is LNHDA and CDR2 is SQIVND (reference sequence). CDR3 sequence: CASSMGGRAGWYNEQFF. The DNA for the CDR3 is TGTGCCAGTAGTATGGGGGGACGGGCAGGGTGGTACAATGAGCAGTTCTTC. Supplemented by reference TRBV19 and TRBJ2-1, the full variable domain reads DGGITQSPKYLFRKEGQNVTLSCEQNLNHDAMYWYRQDPGQGLRLIYYSQIVNDFQKGDIAEGYSVSREKKESFPLTVTSAQKNPTAFYLCASSMGGRAGWYNEQFFGPGTRLTVL.

The chain recombines TRBV27 with TRBJ1-2, with D unresolved. The V gene's germline CDR1 is MNHEY and CDR2 SMNVEV (reference sequence). The CDR3 is made up of 14 amino acids. Trimming removed 1 base at V and 7 bases at J, with 13 bases between. CDR3 residues: CASSLFARDGGYTF. For the CDR3, the DNA is TGTGCCAGCAGTTTATTTGCAAGGGATGGTGGCTACACCTTC.

This chain uses TRBV11-2 with TRBJ1-4, with D possibly being TRBD1 (5 bases). The CDR3 has 15 amino acids. The V end was cut by 1 base, the J end by 4 bases, with 10 bases between. Germline CDR1 is SGHAT and CDR2 is FQNNGV. The CDR3 DNA reads TGTGCCAGCAGCTTAGGAGGGGTACTTAATGAAAAACTGTTTTTT. It translates to CASSLGGVLNEKLFF.

In DNA, the CDR3 is TGCGCCAGCAGTGGCAACGGGGCCTACGAGCAGTACTTC. As protein: CASSGNGAYEQYF. The chain couples TRBV10-2 to TRBJ2-7, with a weak D call TRBD2 (5 bases). The CDR3 has 13 residues. CDR1 and CDR2 from the germline V gene are WSHSY and SAAADI. Trimming stripped 4 bases from V and 2 bases from J, with 9 bases between.